Sequencing of this T cell receptor beta chain was carried out in a study of blood T cell repertoires in COVID-19. Study details: COVID-19 samples from acute and convalescent phases originated in the United States, Italy and Spain. T cells, B-cell-depleted T cells, or PBMCs provided the cDNA or gDNA that served as material.

The CDR3 length is 14 residues. Trimming removed 4 bases at V and 5 bases at J, with 15 bases between. Germline V gives CDR1 SGHNT, CDR2 YYREEE (reference sequence). Clones were sequenced by immunoSEQ multiplex PCR, and TCRdb holds only the in-frame ones, with some missing. The profile shows about 120,000 clones, 70% to 85% of them singletons. Source material: peripheral blood. The chain recombines TRBV5-4 with TRBJ2-5, with a weak D call TRBD2 (7 bases). This TCR came from a woman in her 70s with acute or convalescent COVID-19. CDR3 loop: CASSIQGGRETQYF. The CDR3 nucleotides are TGTGCCAGCAGCATACAGGGAGGGAGGGAGACCCAGTACTTC.